Reported below is one TCR beta chain. The specificity of this receptor is unknown. Per-base qualities were not stored, and no clone one base away is much larger. In Seattle, one collaborating source enrolled patients while the infection was active and tracked those patients longitudinally over the course of disease. Each collaborating institution followed its own protocols to collect whole blood in K2EDTA tubes. For TCRbeta analysis, collaborator samples were shipped as frozen whole blood, as isolated PBMCs, or as DNA extracted from either sample type. The data are from a study of blood T cell repertoires in COVID-19 (TCRdb year 2020). Study-wide context: Samples covering the acute and convalescent phases of COVID-19 were provided by collaborators in the United States, Italy and Spain. Samples were obtained from the ongoing ImmuneRACE study (first 160 participants) and from over 1,000 subjects provided by 6 global collaborators. Subjects who had been exposed to COVID-19, were actively infected with it, or had recovered from it provided the deeply sampled blood TCRbeta repertoires that made up the dataset. A freely available public database, intended as a resource for researchers studying the immune response to SARS-CoV-2, is where the repertoires were released. The prospective study material was composed of cDNA or gDNA derived from T cells, B-cell-depleted T cells, or PBMCs. Where HLA class I and class II types were available, the types were taken from metadata supplied by the sample provider, not from assay-based typing. The sample metadata nearly always contained a de-identified subject ID, COVID-19 status, age in years and sex. The full study reports these points: The amount of clinical and demographic metadata varied by source and participant and was provided uncurated.

The immunoSEQ Assay, a bias-controlled multiplex PCR, was used to amplify TCRbeta CDR3 regions from genomic DNA. Regarding the original processing steps: Nucleated cell counts per sample were estimated from amplification of reference gene primers within the assay. To quantify the absolute abundance of each unique TCRbeta CDR3 rearrangement, sequence reads were collapsed and filtered. For each sample, productive Simpson clonality was calculated as the square root of Simpson's diversity index over productive rearrangements. Here the immuneACCESS table is served through TCRdb, limited to in-frame sequences with V and J called. Missing clones are a known gap in these copies; in checked studies unresolved V genes cover under half, and the rest lacks a known reason. From that table come the V and J calls and clone size; the DNA was used to work out D and trimming. The table for this sample lists approximately 75,000 clones; 65% to 90% of them were counted only once. Under 6.5% of the sample comes from the top ten.

From cysteine to phenylalanine, the CDR3 is 14 amino acids long. Only the CDR3 DNA is retained, 42 bases long and in frame from the first base. V is trimmed back by 1 base and J by 2 bases, and the junction contains 1 base that no gene match accounts for. From a lookup of the germline V gene (reference sequence), CDR1 and CDR2 are SEHNR and FQNEAQ. Rearrangement joined TRBV7-9 to TRBJ2-5, with TRBD2 matching 7 junction bases. The TCR was taken from a man aged 80 or over with COVID-19, enrolled during active disease. The specimen sequenced was peripheral blood. The DNA sequence reads TGTGCCAGCAGCTTAGGACTAGCTCAAGAGACCCAGTACTTC. Translation gives CASSLGLAQETQYF.